This T cell receptor (beta chain) was found in a study of identical twins. TCRdb re-called the 5' RACE reads through MiXCR, storing one row per CDR3 protein. The profile shows some 730,000 distinct CDR3 sequences, approximately 18% of them singletons. In this sample, this clonotype turned up a few times. CDR3 length: 15 amino acids. V lost 6 bases, J lost 2 bases, and 11 bases stayed unmatched. CDR1 DFQATT and CDR2 SNEGSKA come from the germline V gene (reference sequence). These sequences were also reported in another study, on T cells expressing NK-cell markers. From that second work: NKG2C+ dominant clonotype frequencies in 5 or 6 donors were roughly 1.0-7.5% of CD8+ T cells.

The rearrangement uses TRBV20-1 and TRBJ2-3; 7 nucleotides line up with TRBD2. Sequencing was done on a sample of PBMCs. The receptor was derived from a woman in her late teens or twenties in good health. The DNA of the CDR3 is TGCAGTGCCGACCACCGGGACTACTCCACAGATACGCAGTATTTT. This sequence encodes CSADHRDYSTDTQYF.